Each of the 24 T cell receptor beta chains below was sequenced from the same sample in a study of CD8 T cells in ankylosing spondylitis. MiXCR, run by TCRdb on the 5' RACE reads, gives a single entry per CDR3 protein. The table records around 130,000 distinct CDR3 sequences, roughly 13% of them present only once. The source material was blood, either unsorted or a sorted T cell fraction (not recorded which). The origin of the receptors is a female donor with ankylosing spondylitis or in good health (not recorded which).

This clonotype was counted between two and nine times. The chain uses TRBV6-6 and TRBJ2-3, with D possibly being TRBD1 or TRBD2 (6 bases each). In germline, CDR1 is MNHNY, CDR2 SVGAGI (reference sequence). This CDR3 region has 12 residues. Trimming removed 8 bases at V and 5 bases at J, with 11 bases between. CDR3 sequence reads: CASAKGGDTQYF. The CDR3 DNA is TGTGCCAGCGCCAAGGGGGGAGATACGCAGTATTTT.

This clonotype has a count of ten or more. The V and J genes are TRBV20-1 and TRBJ2-1, with a tentative D call TRBD1 (5 bases). Trimming took 5 bases from V and 8 from J, leaving 16 bases between them. The CDR3 length is 13 residues. Per the germline V gene, CDR1 is DFQATT and CDR2 is SNEGSKA (reference sequence). CDR3 DNA sequence: TGCAGTGCTTATCAACCAGGGTCCCATGAGCAGTTCTTC. It yields the protein CSAYQPGSHEQFF.

This chain uses TRBV2 with TRBJ2-7; D is uncertain. This CDR3 spans 14 amino acids. Trimming pared 4 bases from V and 2 bases from J, leaving 12 bases between. In germline, CDR1 is SNHLY, CDR2 FYNNEI. The CDR3 sequence: CASSVIERTYEQYF. The CDR3 DNA reads as TGTGCCAGCAGTGTAATAGAGAGAACCTACGAGCAGTACTTC.

The J gene is TRBJ2-5, the V gene TRBV20-1; 7 bases are a match to TRBD1. CDR1 DFQATT and CDR2 SNEGSKA come from the germline V gene (reference sequence). Losses at the gene ends were 6 bases for V and 2 bases for J; bases not matched to a gene: 9. The CDR3 length is 14 residues. The CDR3 DNA sequence: TGCAGTGCGCACCGACAGGGTCAGCAAGAGACCCAGTACTTC. As protein: CSAHRQGQQETQYF.

This clonotype came up many times. The rearrangement uses TRBV25-1 and TRBJ1-1, with TRBD1 as a possible D gene (5 bases). The germline V gene encodes CDR1 MGHDK and CDR2 SYGVNS. The V end was cut by 4 bases, the J end by 3 bases, with 9 bases between. This CDR3 is 13 amino acids long. DNA of the CDR3: TGTGCCAGCAGTGGAGGGGCGGACACTGAAGCTTTCTTT. It yields the protein CASSGGADTEAFF.

The sample holds many counts of this clonotype. The chain uses TRBV5-4 and TRBJ2-3; the D gene is possibly TRBD2 (6 bases). The V gene's germline CDR1 is SGHNT and CDR2 YYREEE (reference sequence). The V end was cut by 4 bases, the J end by 8 bases, with 17 bases between. The CDR3 is made up of 14 amino acids. The CDR3 protein is CASSPPEGYVTQYF. CDR3 nucleotide sequence: TGTGCCAGCAGCCCGCCGGAGGGTTACGTTACGCAGTATTTT.

The rearrangement links TRBV7-2 to TRBJ1-5; no firm D call. Germline V CDR1 and CDR2: SGHTA, FQGNSA. This CDR3 comprises 13 residues. V was cut by 5 bases and J by 4 bases, with 9 bases left in between. CDR3 residues: CASSKETNQPQHF. The CDR3 coding sequence is TGTGCCAGCAGCAAGGAGACGAATCAGCCCCAGCATTTT.

In this sample, this clonotype turned up a few times. The chain uses TRBV3-1 and TRBJ2-5; D possibly matches TRBD1 or TRBD2 (5 bases each). Germline V lookup: CDR1 LGHDT, CDR2 YNNKEL (reference sequence). The germline V and J ends were trimmed by 1 base and 1 base, with 13 bases remaining between them. The CDR3 has 16 amino acids. In DNA form, the CDR3 reads TGTGCCAGCAGCCAAGGGGGGTCGGACACCCAAGAGACCCAGTACTTC. As protein: CASSQGGSDTQETQYF.

CDR3 sequence (DNA): TGTGCCAGCAGCTCTAGCGGGGGACCCTACAATGAGCAGTTCTTC. Translating it yields CASSSSGGPYNEQFF. The chain couples TRBV3-1 to TRBJ2-1; 10 bases match TRBD2. Trimming took 5 bases from V and 2 from J; bases not matched to a gene: 3. Germline values: CDR1 LGHDT, CDR2 YNNKEL (reference sequence). The CDR3 runs 15 residues.

Remarks on this clonotype: Mismatch with germline at one junction end may stem from a read error. This chain joins TRBV29-1 and TRBJ2-1; D call uncertain. The germline CDR1 and CDR2 sequences are SQVTM and ANQGSEA. The CDR3 is 14 amino acids. This CDR3 reads CSVPSEYSYNGQFF. In DNA, the CDR3 is TGCAGCGTTCCAAGCGAATACTCCTACAATGGGCAGTTCTTC.

This chain connects TRBV7-2 to TRBJ1-3; 7 bases map to TRBD1. Germline V lookup: CDR1 SGHTA, CDR2 FQGNSA. This CDR3 has 14 residues. The V gene end was trimmed by 5 bases and the J gene end by 4 bases; junction bases not matched to a gene: 5. The CDR3 DNA reads TGTGCCAGCAGCGGAGGGACAGCCGGAAACACCATATATTTT. This codes for CASSGGTAGNTIYF. Combining the CDR3 with reference TRBV7-2 and TRBJ1-3 gives the whole variable domain GAGVSQSPSNKVTEKGKDVELRCDPISGHTALYWYRQSLGQGLEFLIYFQGNSAPDKSGLPSDRFSAERTGGSVSTLTIQRTQQEDSAVYLCASSGGTAGNTIYFGEGSWLTVV.

In its sample, this clonotype was seen many times. The J gene is TRBJ1-1, the V gene TRBV12-3 or TRBV12-4; 8 nucleotides align to TRBD1. Trimming at V came to 6 bases and at J to 4 bases, leaving 7 bases not matched to a gene. This CDR3 region has 14 residues. CDR3 sequence: CASRRRTGGTEAFF. The CDR3 region has the DNA TGTGCCAGCAGGCGACGAACAGGGGGCACTGAAGCTTTCTTT.

J is TRBJ2-3 and V is TRBV6-5; no firm D call. V was trimmed by 2 bases and J by 0 bases, leaving 6 bases between them. This CDR3 has 14 residues. CDR1 and CDR2 from the germline V gene are MNHEY and SVGAGI. The CDR3 is CASSYGSSTDTQYF. CDR3 DNA sequence: TGTGCCAGCAGTTACGGGTCTAGCACAGATACGCAGTATTTT.

Turning to this clonotype: This could be a read error, since a much larger clone is one nucleotide away. This chain links TRBV6-1 with TRBJ2-4; 9 nucleotides line up with TRBD1. The germline V gene has CDR1 MNHNS and CDR2 SASEGT. This CDR3 region has 16 residues. CDR3 nucleotide sequence: TGTGCCAGCAGACACCGGGACAGGGAACACAAAAACATTCAGTGCTTC. It is translated as CASRHRDREHKNIQCF.

This clonotype was seen a few times. The V and J genes are TRBV20-1 and TRBJ2-7; maybe TRBD2 (7 bases). V was pared by 3 bases and J by 6 bases, with 21 bases between. The CDR3 covers 15 residues. Germline CDR1 is DFQATT and CDR2 is SNEGSKA (reference sequence). The CDR3 reads CSARDRDYGGLEQYF. For the CDR3, the DNA is TGCAGTGCTAGGGATCGGGACTATGGGGGCCTCGAGCAGTACTTC.

This clonotype was counted at least ten times. As DNA, the CDR3 is TGCAGTGCTAGAGATTTCCGGGACATATCCTACGAGCAGTACTTC. This translates into CSARDFRDISYEQYF. The chain is built from TRBV20-1 and TRBJ2-7, with D perhaps TRBD1 (6 bases). V lost 0 bases and J 1 base, leaving 13 bases between the germline ends. CDR1 is DFQATT, CDR2 SNEGSKA, per germline (reference sequence). The CDR3 loop spans 15 amino acids.

The rearrangement links TRBV10-3 to TRBJ1-1; TRBD1 matches at 7 bases. Trimming took 6 bases from V and 4 from J; bases not matched to a gene: 8. CDR3 length: 14 residues. Germline CDR1 reads ENHRY; CDR2 reads SYGVKD. The CDR3 sequence: CAISKQGPGTEAFF. Written as DNA, the CDR3 is TGTGCCATCAGCAAACAGGGGCCGGGCACTGAAGCTTTCTTT.

This clonotype came up a few times. This chain connects TRBV6-5 to TRBJ2-2; 8 positions match TRBD2. The germline V gene has CDR1 MNHEY and CDR2 SVGAGI. The J segment lost 7 bases and the V segment lost 3 bases, leaving 7 bases of the junction unmatched. This CDR3 is built from 15 residues. Written as DNA, the CDR3 is TGTGCCAGCAGTTATCCCGGGGGGGCCGGCGGGGAGCTGTTTTTT. Protein sequence: CASSYPGGAGGELFF.

This clonotype was recorded many times. The rearrangement uses TRBV27 and TRBJ1-1; 7 bases line up with TRBD1. This CDR3 comprises 15 residues. Germline V lookup: CDR1 MNHEY, CDR2 SMNVEV (reference sequence). V trimming: 5 bases; J trimming: 1 base; junction bases outside the gene matches: 7. CDR3 DNA: TGTGCCAGCAGTCGTCTTGGACAGGCGAACACTGAAGCTTTCTTT. Residues: CASSRLGQANTEAFF.

In this sample, this clonotype turned up many times. The V call is TRBV4-1, the J call TRBJ1-1; 8 nucleotides align to TRBD1. Losses at the gene ends were 4 bases for V and 4 bases for J; bases not matched to a gene: 8. This CDR3 has 15 residues. Germline-derived CDR1 and CDR2 are MGHRA and YSYEKL. CDR3 sequence: CASSPTDRDSTEAFF. The CDR3 nucleotides read TGCGCCAGCAGCCCTACGGACAGGGATAGCACTGAAGCTTTCTTT.

The chain carries TRBV29-1 and TRBJ2-5; the D gene is possibly TRBD1 (6 bases). Germline CDR1 reads SQVTM; CDR2 reads ANQGSEA. This CDR3 has 16 amino acids. Deletions cut 0 bases from V and 2 bases from J, with 16 bases between. CDR3 DNA: TGCAGCGTTGAAGATCAGGAAAGGGACACACAAGAGACCCAGTACTTC. Protein product: CSVEDQERDTQETQYF.

In this sample, this clonotype turned up many times. The rearrangement joins TRBV7-9 to TRBJ1-4; D perhaps matches TRBD1 (5 bases). CDR1 and CDR2 from the germline V gene are SEHNR and FQNEAQ (reference sequence). The CDR3 contains 15 residues. Deletions cut 5 bases from V and 5 bases from J, with 15 bases between. The CDR3 here is CASSRGVEINEKLFF. The CDR3 region has the DNA TGTGCCAGCAGCAGAGGGGTGGAGATAAATGAAAAACTGTTTTTT.

This clonotype appeared a few times. The chain couples TRBV7-2 to TRBJ2-3; a possible D gene is TRBD2 (5 bases). The germline V gene encodes CDR1 SGHTA and CDR2 FQGNSA. Trimming shortened V by 0 bases and J by 4 bases, and 8 bases separated the two germline ends. The CDR3 contains 14 residues. CDR3 region: CASSLARVSDTQYF. CDR3 bases: TGTGCCAGCAGCTTAGCGCGGGTGTCAGATACGCAGTATTTT.

The chain uses TRBV7-3 and TRBJ2-2, with 8 positions matching TRBD2. CDR1 and CDR2 from the germline V gene are SGHTA and FQGTGA. The CDR3 runs 18 residues. Losses at the gene ends were 2 bases for V and 3 bases for J; bases not matched to a gene: 11. The CDR3, as DNA: TGTGCCAGCAGCTTACGAAGCCCCCGGGGGGGCTACACCGGGGAGCTGTTTTTT. It yields the protein CASSLRSPRGGYTGELFF.